The 23 T cell receptor beta chains below were found in one sample sequenced in a study of T cell responses to AZD1222 COVID-19 vaccine. The repertoire was sequenced with immunoSEQ multiplex PCR; TCRdb's copy has only in-frame clones and lacks some. The sample shows under 200,000 clones, roughly 94% of them seen only once. The sequencing here drew on peripheral blood, taken 28 days after the second AZD1222 dose. These receptor sequences come from an adult who received the AZD1222 COVID-19 vaccine.

This clone was seen only once. The CDR3, as DNA: TGTGCCAGCAGCCTTGGCTCCTATAATTCACCCCTCCACTTT. It yields the protein CASSLGSYNSPLHF. The J gene is TRBJ1-6, the V gene TRBV14; D not resolved. CDR3 size: 14 residues. Germline CDR1 reads SGHDN; CDR2 reads FVKESK. The V end was cut by 4 bases, the J end by 0 bases, with 4 bases between. The whole variable domain, filled in from reference TRBV14 and TRBJ1-6, reads EAGVTQFPSHSVIEKGQTVTLRCDPISGHDNLYWYRRVMGKEIKFLLHFVKESKQDESGMPNNRFLAERTGGTYSTLKVQPAELEDSGVYFCASSLGSYNSPLHFGNGTRLTVT.

The gene calls are TRBV27 and TRBJ2-7; D uncertain. Germline loops: CDR1 MNHEY, CDR2 SMNVEV (reference sequence). Trimming stripped 5 bases from V and 2 bases from J, with 7 bases between. CDR3 length equals 12 residues. The CDR3 coding sequence is TGTGCCAGCAGTCACCACCCCTACGAGCAGTACTTC. It translates to CASSHHPYEQYF.

This clone was observed once. The rearrangement links TRBV6-2 or TRBV6-3 to TRBJ2-7, with 7 bases fitting TRBD2. The CDR3 is 16 residues long. Germline-derived CDR1 and CDR2 are MNHEY and SVGEGT. V gave up 0 bases and J gave up 0 bases; unmatched junction bases: 5. CDR3 protein: CASSYSPSGSSYEQYF. As DNA, the CDR3 is TGTGCCAGCAGTTACTCGCCTAGCGGAAGCTCCTACGAGCAGTACTTC.

The V gene is TRBV9, the J gene TRBJ2-2; D is unclear. Germline V gives CDR1 SGDLS, CDR2 YYNGEE. Trimming stripped 0 bases from V and 2 bases from J, with 5 bases between. The CDR3 consists of 14 residues. The CDR3 DNA sequence: TGTGCCAGCAGCGTAGAGGGCAACACCGGGGAGCTGTTTTTT. Its translation: CASSVEGNTGELFF.

The rearrangement uses TRBV12-3 or TRBV12-4 and TRBJ1-2; D not certain. Trimming shortened V by 6 bases and J by 2 bases, and 10 bases separated the two germline ends. This CDR3 is 13 amino acids long. The CDR3 DNA reads as TGTGCCAGCAGCCTGGACGGGAACTATGGCTACACCTTC. Translation gives CASSLDGNYGYTF.

This clone was seen just once. The chain combines TRBV21-1 with TRBJ2-7; TRBD2 is the table's D call, not checked against the DNA. TRBV21-1 has pseudogene status. The CDR3 spans 17 residues. This CDR3 reads CASSKAWFPGKVDEQYF. CDR3 nucleotides: TGTGCCAGCAGCAAAGCATGGTTCCCGGGGAAGGTAGACGAGCAGTACTTC.

The chain joins TRBV6-6 to TRBJ2-2; 8 bases line up with TRBD2. Germline V gives CDR1 MNHNY, CDR2 SVGAGI (reference sequence). The CDR3 contains 16 residues. Losses at the gene ends were 0 bases for V and 5 bases for J; bases not matched to a gene: 5. The CDR3 region has the DNA TGTGCCAGCAGTTACTCGCGGGGGGCGAGAACCGGGGAGCTGTTTTTT. Protein: CASSYSRGARTGELFF.

This chain uses TRBV10-2 with TRBJ2-7; 8 bases align to TRBD2. CDR3 length: 12 amino acids. V was pared by 7 bases and J by 2 bases, with 1 base of the junction left unmatched. CDR1 is WSHSY, CDR2 SAAADI, per germline. CDR3 region: CASKGLAYEQYF. In DNA form, the CDR3 reads TGCGCCAGCAAGGGACTAGCCTACGAGCAGTACTTC.

V usage is TRBV7-6 and J usage is TRBJ2-7; tentative D call: TRBD1 (5 bases). Trimming took 1 base from V and 3 from J, leaving 13 bases between them. The CDR3 contains 15 residues. CDR1 and CDR2 from the germline V gene are SGHVS and FNYEAQ. The CDR3 sequence: CASSLGSTVIYEQYF. The CDR3 nucleotides read TGTGCCAGCAGCTTAGGGTCGACAGTAATCTACGAGCAGTACTTC.

The chain carries TRBV7-2 and TRBJ1-1; 9 nucleotides align to TRBD1. The CDR3 is made up of 14 amino acids. The germline CDR1 and CDR2 sequences are SGHTA and FQGNSA. The V segment lost 5 bases and the J segment 4 bases; nucleotides outside the gene matches: 5. The CDR3 region is CASSRRDRVTEAFF. CDR3 sequence (DNA): TGTGCCAGCAGCCGCCGGGACAGGGTCACTGAAGCTTTCTTT.

Points on this clone: Because it lacks the conserved phenylalanine or tryptophan at the end, this CDR3 is likely a read error. The chain couples TRBV5-8 to TRBJ1-2, with D unresolved. The ends were cut back, 4 bases at V and 2 bases at J, with 6 bases in the middle. The CDR3 runs 12 residues. Germline V gene data show CDR1 as SGHTS and CDR2 as YDEGEE. The CDR3 DNA reads TGTGCCAGCAGCCGAGCCAACTATGGCTACACCCTC. Protein sequence: CASSRANYGYTL.

The gene calls are TRBV4-1 and TRBJ2-3; D tentatively reads TRBD1 or TRBD2 (5 bases each). The V gene lost 0 bases and the J gene lost 6 bases, with 10 bases spanning the gap. The CDR3 runs to 14 residues. Germline V gene data show CDR1 as MGHRA and CDR2 as YSYEKL. The CDR3 DNA sequence: TGCGCCAGCAGCCAAGATTTGGGGGTGGATACGCAGTATTTT. This encodes CASSQDLGVDTQYF.

The gene calls are TRBV7-9 and TRBJ1-2, with unresolved D. From germline, CDR1 is SEHNR and CDR2 FQNEAQ (reference sequence). The CDR3 spans 15 residues. Trimming cost V 5 bases and J 1 base, with 14 bases left between them. Written as DNA, the CDR3 is TGTGCCAGCAGCCCCCAGGCTGGGGTTAACTATGGCTACACCTTC. Residues: CASSPQAGVNYGYTF.

The chain combines TRBV6-5 with TRBJ2-7; the match to TRBD1 covers 9 bases. CDR1 is MNHEY and CDR2 is SVGAGI in the germline V gene. This CDR3 is 15 amino acids long. V shed 2 bases, J shed 0 bases, and the junction held 2 bases outside the gene matches. The CDR3 DNA is TGTGCCAGCAGTTACGGGACAGGGCTCTCCTACGAGCAGTACTTC. Protein sequence: CASSYGTGLSYEQYF.

The chain carries TRBV12-3 or TRBV12-4 and TRBJ1-1; D remains unclear. The CDR3 covers 12 residues. Between the trimmed V and J ends, which lost 9 bases and 0 bases, there was a span of 8 bases. CDR3 amino acids: CASRAMNTEAFF. Here the CDR3 DNA reads TGTGCCAGTCGGGCCATGAACACTGAAGCTTTCTTT.

This clone was observed a single time. V usage is TRBV6-2 or TRBV6-3 and J usage is TRBJ2-5; TRBD2 aligns across 7 bases. The V and J ends lost 5 bases and 5 bases, in that order; junction bases with no gene match: 5. The CDR3 is 13 amino acids. Germline V CDR1 and CDR2: MNHEY, SVGEGT. CDR3 DNA sequence: TGTGCCAGCAGTGGAACTAGCGTGGAGACCCAGTACTTC. Translation: CASSGTSVETQYF.

J is TRBJ1-2 and V is TRBV13, with D unclear. The germline gives CDR1 PRHDT, CDR2 FYEKMQ (reference sequence). CDR3 length: 13 amino acids. The V gene lost 5 bases and the J gene lost 4 bases, with 11 bases spanning the gap. The CDR3 coding sequence is TGTGCCAGCAGCCAAGGGCAGATCTATGGCTACACCTTC. This sequence encodes CASSQGQIYGYTF.

The CDR3, as DNA: TGCGCCAGCAGGCTGCAGGGGAATCCGAACACTGAAGCTTTCTTT. Amino acids: CASRLQGNPNTEAFF. The rearrangement uses TRBV5-1 and TRBJ1-1; D possibly corresponds to TRBD1 (6 bases). The length of the CDR3 is 15 residues. The ends were cut back, 5 bases at V and 1 base at J, with 15 bases in the middle. CDR1 is SGHRS, CDR2 YFSETQ, per germline.

The chain joins TRBV19 to TRBJ1-5; TRBD1 is a possible D gene (5 bases). Germline V gene data show CDR1 as LNHDA and CDR2 as SQIVND (reference sequence). The CDR3 totals 15 residues. V lost 2 bases and J 6 bases, leaving 14 bases between the germline ends. CDR3 bases: TGTGCCAGTAGTATAATACCGCAGGGAGGTCAGCCCCAGCATTTT. Protein sequence: CASSIIPQGGQPQHF.

This clone was seen once. CDR3 loop: CASSLNGEGVETQYF. The DNA of the CDR3 is TGTGCCAGCAGCTTAAATGGGGAAGGGGTCGAGACCCAGTACTTC. The V gene is TRBV7-2, the J gene TRBJ2-5; weak D call: TRBD1 (5 bases). Germline loops: CDR1 SGHTA, CDR2 FQGNSA. The length of the CDR3 is 15 residues. V was cut by 2 bases and J by 5 bases, with 15 bases left in between.

The chain employs TRBV6-2 or TRBV6-3 and TRBJ1-5; 9 nucleotides match TRBD1. The length of the CDR3 is 15 residues. The J segment lost 1 base and the V segment lost 5 bases, leaving 3 bases of the junction unmatched. Looked up from germline, CDR1 is MNHEY and CDR2 is SVGEGT. In nucleotides, the CDR3 is TGTGCCAGCAGTAAGACAGGGGGGAGCAATCAGCCCCAGCATTTT. Amino acid sequence: CASSKTGGSNQPQHF.

This chain connects TRBV11-2 to TRBJ1-3; the D gene is possibly TRBD1 (5 bases). CDR1 and CDR2 from the germline V gene are SGHAT and FQNNGV. V lost 4 bases, J lost 0 bases, and 16 bases lay in between. The length of the CDR3 is 17 residues. Here the CDR3 DNA reads TGTGCCAGCAGCTCCCTCGACAGTGAACTCTCTGGAAACACCATATATTTT. It translates to CASSSLDSELSGNTIYF.

The J gene is TRBJ1-2, the V gene TRBV18; perhaps TRBD1 as D (5 bases). The germline V gene has CDR1 KGHSH and CDR2 LQKENI. V was shortened by 5 bases and J by 0 bases, with 13 bases between the two germline ends. The CDR3 is 15 amino acids. This CDR3 reads CASSAPGRPNYGYTF. CDR3 nucleotides: TGTGCCAGCTCAGCTCCGGGACGCCCTAACTATGGCTACACCTTC.